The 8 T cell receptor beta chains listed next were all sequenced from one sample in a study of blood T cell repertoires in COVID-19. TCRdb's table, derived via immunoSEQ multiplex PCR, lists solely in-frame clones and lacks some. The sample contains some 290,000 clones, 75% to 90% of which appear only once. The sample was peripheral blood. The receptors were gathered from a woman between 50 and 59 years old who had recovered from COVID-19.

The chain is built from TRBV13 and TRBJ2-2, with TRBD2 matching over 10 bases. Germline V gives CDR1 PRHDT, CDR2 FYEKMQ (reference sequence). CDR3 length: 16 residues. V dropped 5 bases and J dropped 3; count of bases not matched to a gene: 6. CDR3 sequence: CASSRVAGGHTGELFF. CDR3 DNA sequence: TGTGCCAGCAGCCGCGTAGCGGGGGGACACACCGGGGAGCTGTTTTTT.

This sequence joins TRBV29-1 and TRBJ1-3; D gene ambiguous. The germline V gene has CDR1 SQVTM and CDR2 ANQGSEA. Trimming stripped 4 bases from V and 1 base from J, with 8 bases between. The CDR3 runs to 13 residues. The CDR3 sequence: CSVVPNSGNTIYF. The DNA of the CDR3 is TGCAGCGTTGTCCCAAATTCTGGAAACACCATATATTTT.

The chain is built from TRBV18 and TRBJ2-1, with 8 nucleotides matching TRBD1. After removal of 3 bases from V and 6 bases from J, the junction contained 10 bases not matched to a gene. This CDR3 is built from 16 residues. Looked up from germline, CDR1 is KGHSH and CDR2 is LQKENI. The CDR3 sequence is CASSPFPGGAGNEQFF. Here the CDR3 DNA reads TGTGCCAGCTCACCTTTCCCAGGGGGCGCAGGCAATGAGCAGTTCTTC. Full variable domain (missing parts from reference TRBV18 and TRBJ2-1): NAGVMQNPRHLVRRRGQEARLRCSPMKGHSHVYWYRQLPEEGLKFMVYLQKENIIDESGMPKERFSAEFPKEGPSILRIQQVVRGDSAAYFCASSPFPGGAGNEQFFGPGTRLTVL.

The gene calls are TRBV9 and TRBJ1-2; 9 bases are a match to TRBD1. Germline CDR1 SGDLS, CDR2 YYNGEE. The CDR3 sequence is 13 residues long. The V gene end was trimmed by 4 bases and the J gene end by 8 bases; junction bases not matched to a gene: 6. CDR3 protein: CASSPGTGQGYTF. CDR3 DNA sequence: TGTGCCAGCAGCCCCGGGACAGGGCAGGGCTACACCTTC.

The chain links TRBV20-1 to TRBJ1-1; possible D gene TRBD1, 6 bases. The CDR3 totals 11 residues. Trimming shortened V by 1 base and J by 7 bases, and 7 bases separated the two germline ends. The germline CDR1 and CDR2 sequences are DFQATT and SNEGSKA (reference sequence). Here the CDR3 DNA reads TGCAGTGCTAGAGGGACAGTTGAAGCTTTCTTT. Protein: CSARGTVEAFF.

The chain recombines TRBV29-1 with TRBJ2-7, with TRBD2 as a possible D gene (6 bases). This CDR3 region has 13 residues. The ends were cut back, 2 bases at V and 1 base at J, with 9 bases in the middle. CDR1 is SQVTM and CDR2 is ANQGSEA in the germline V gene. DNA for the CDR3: TGCAGCGTTGAATACGGGGGTTCCTACGAGCAGTACTTC. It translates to CSVEYGGSYEQYF.

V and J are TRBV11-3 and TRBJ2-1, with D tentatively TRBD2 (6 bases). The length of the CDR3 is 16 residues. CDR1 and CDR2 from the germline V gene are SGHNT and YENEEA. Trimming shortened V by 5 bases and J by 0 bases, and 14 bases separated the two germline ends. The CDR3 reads CASSPSVAASYNEQFF. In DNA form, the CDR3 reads TGTGCCAGCAGCCCCTCTGTAGCGGCCTCCTACAATGAGCAGTTCTTC. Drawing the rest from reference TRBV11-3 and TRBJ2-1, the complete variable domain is EAGVVQSPRYKIIEKKQPVAFWCNPISGHNTLYWYLQNLGQGPELLIRYENEEAVDDSQLPKDRFSAERLKGVDSTLKIQPAELGDSAVYLCASSPSVAASYNEQFFGPGTRLTVL.

The CDR3: CAQGGGETQYF. The CDR3 DNA sequence: TGTGCCCAGGGGGGTGGTGAGACCCAGTACTTC. This rearrangement joins TRBV30 to TRBJ2-5; TRBD1 might be the D (7 bases). The CDR3 runs 11 residues. With 8 bases removed from V and 5 bases from J, the gap between germline ends came to 12 bases. Germline values: CDR1 GTSNPN, CDR2 SVGIG (reference sequence).